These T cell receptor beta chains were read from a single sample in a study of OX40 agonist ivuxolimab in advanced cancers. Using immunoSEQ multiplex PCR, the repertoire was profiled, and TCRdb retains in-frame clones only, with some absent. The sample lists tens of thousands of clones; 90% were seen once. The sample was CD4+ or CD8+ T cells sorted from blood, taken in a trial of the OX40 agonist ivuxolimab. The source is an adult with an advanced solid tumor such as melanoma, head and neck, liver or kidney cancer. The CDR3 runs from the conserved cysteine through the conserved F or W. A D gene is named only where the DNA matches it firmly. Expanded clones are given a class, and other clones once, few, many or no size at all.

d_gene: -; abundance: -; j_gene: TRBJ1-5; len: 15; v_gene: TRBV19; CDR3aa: CASSSTDYSNQPQHF; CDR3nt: TGTGCCAGTAGTTCGACAGATTATAGCAATCAGCCCCAGCATTTT
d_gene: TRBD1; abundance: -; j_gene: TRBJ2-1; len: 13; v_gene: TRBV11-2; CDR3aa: CASRYQGVSEQFF; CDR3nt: TGTGCCAGCAGATATCAGGGGGTTAGTGAGCAGTTCTTC
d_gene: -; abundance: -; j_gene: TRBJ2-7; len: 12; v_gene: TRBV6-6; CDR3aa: CASRYYPGEQYF; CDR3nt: TGTGCCAGCAGGTACTACCCCGGGGAGCAGTACTTC
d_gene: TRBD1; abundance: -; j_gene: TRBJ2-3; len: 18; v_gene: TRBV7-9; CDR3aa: CASSPITPGTAPGDTQYF; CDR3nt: TGTGCCAGCAGCCCGATTACCCCCGGGACAGCCCCAGGGGATACGCAGTATTTT
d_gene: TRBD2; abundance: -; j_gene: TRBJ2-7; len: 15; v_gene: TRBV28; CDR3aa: CASSLGGTIGVEQYF; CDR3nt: TGTGCCAGCAGTCTGGGGGGGACCATTGGGGTCGAGCAGTACTTC
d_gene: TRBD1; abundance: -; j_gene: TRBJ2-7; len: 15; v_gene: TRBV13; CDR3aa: CASSLTTGGIYEQYF; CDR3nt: TGTGCCAGCAGCTTAACAACAGGGGGAATCTACGAGCAGTACTTC
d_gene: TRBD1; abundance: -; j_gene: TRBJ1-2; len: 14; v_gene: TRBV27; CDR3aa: CASSSGGGNYGYTF; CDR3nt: TGTGCCAGCAGCTCCGGAGGGGGCAACTATGGCTACACCTTC
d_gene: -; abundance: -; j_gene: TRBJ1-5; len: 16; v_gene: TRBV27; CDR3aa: CASSSKQGIPDQPQHF; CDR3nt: TGTGCCAGCAGTTCCAAACAGGGAATCCCCGATCAGCCCCAGCATTTT
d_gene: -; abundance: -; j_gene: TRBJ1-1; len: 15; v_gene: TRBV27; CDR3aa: CASTQQREGNTEAFF; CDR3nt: TGTGCCAGCACCCAACAACGGGAGGGGAACACTGAAGCTTTCTTT
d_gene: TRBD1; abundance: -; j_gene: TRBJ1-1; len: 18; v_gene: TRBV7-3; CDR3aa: CASSLSAGGLREFTEAFF; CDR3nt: TGTGCCAGCAGCCTATCCGCAGGGGGCTTGAGGGAATTCACTGAAGCTTTCTTT
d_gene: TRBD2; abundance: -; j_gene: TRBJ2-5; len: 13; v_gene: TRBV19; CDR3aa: CASSWGTTGNQYF; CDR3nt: TGTGCCAGTAGTTGGGGGACTACCGGGAACCAGTACTTC
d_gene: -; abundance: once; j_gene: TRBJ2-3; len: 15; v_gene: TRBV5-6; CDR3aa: CASSLVAGTADTQYF; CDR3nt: TGTGCCAGCAGCTTGGTCGCGGGAACCGCAGATACGCAGTATTTT
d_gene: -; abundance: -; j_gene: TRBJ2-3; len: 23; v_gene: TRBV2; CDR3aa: CASRSPSPRRIYGLPTSTDTQYF; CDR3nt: TGTGCCAGCAGGTCCCCTAGCCCTAGAAGGATTTATGGTCTCCCAACTAGCACAGATACGCAGTATTTT
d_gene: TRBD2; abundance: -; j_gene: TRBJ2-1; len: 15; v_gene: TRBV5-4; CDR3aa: CASSFVAGDYNEQFF; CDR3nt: TGTGCCAGCAGCTTCGTAGCGGGCGACTACAATGAGCAGTTCTTC
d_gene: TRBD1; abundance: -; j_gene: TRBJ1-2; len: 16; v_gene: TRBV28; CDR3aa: CASSRPGQGPRYGYTF; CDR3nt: TGTGCCAGCAGTCGACCGGGACAGGGGCCCAGGTATGGCTACACCTTC
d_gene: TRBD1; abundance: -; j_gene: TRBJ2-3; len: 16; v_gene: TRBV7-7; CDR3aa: CASSLEDRSDPRKKYF; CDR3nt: TGTGCCAGCAGCTTAGAGGACAGGTCGGACCCCAGAAAGAAGTATTTT
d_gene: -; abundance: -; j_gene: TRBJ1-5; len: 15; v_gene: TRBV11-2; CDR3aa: CASSLHFSVNQPQHF; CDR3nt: TGTGCCAGCAGCTTACATTTTTCGGTCAATCAGCCCCAGCATTTT
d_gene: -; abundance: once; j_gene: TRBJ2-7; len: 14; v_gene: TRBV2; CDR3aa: CASSELGDAYEQYF; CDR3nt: TGTGCCAGCAGTGAACTTGGGGACGCCTACGAGCAGTACTTC
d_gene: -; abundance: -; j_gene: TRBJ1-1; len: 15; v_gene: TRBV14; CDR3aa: CASSRNQFGLPEAFF; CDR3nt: TGTGCCAGCAGCCGAAATCAGTTCGGGCTCCCTGAAGCTTTCTTT
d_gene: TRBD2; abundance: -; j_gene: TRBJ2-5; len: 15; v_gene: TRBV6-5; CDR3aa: CASSLGLAGQETQYF; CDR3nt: TGTGCCAGCAGTTTGGGACTAGCGGGACAAGAGACCCAGTACTTC
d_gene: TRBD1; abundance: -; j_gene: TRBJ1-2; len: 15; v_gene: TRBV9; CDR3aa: CASSPNGQGGYGYTF; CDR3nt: TGTGCCAGCAGCCCAAACGGACAGGGTGGGTATGGCTACACCTTC
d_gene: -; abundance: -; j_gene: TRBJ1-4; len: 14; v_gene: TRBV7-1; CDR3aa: CASSPDPTNEKLFF; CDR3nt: TGTGCCAGCAGCCCTGATCCAACTAATGAAAAACTGTTTTTT
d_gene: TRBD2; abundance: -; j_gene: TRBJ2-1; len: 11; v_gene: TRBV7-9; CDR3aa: CASSSGGEQFF; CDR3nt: TGTGCCAGCAGCTCCGGGGGGGAGCAGTTCTTC
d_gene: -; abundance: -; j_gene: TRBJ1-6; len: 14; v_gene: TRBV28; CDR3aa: CASSLLVVNSPLHF; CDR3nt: TGTGCCAGCAGTTTATTGGTAGTTAATTCACCCCTCCACTTT
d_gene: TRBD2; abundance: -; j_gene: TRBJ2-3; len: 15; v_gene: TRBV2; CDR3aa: CAIPGPSGGTDTQYF; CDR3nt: TGTGCCATACCGGGACCCAGCGGGGGAACAGATACGCAGTATTTT
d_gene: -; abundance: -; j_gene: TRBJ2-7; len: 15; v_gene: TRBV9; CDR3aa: CASSVEGAKESEQYF; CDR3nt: TGTGCCAGCAGCGTAGAAGGGGCAAAGGAATCCGAGCAGTACTTC
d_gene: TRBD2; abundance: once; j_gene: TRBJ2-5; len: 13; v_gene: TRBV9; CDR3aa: CASSPTSGETQYF; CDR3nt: TGTGCCAGCAGCCCGACTAGCGGGGAGACCCAGTACTTC
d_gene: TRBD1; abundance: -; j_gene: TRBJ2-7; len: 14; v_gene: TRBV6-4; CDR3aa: CASSDSRDRGSEYF; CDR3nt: TGTGCCAGCAGTGACTCGAGGGACAGGGGGTCAGAGTACTTC
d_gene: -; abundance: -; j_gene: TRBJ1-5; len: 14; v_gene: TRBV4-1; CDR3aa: CASSQGTAFGPQHF; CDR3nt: TGCGCCAGCAGCCAAGGTACGGCGTTCGGGCCCCAGCATTTT
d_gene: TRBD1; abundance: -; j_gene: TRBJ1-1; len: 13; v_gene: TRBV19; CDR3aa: CASGQGVNTEAFF; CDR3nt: TGTGCCAGCGGACAGGGGGTGAACACTGAAGCTTTCTTT
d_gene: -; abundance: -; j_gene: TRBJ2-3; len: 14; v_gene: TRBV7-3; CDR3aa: CASSLNGVDDTQYF; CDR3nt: TGTGCCAGCAGCTTAAACGGGGTGGACGATACGCAGTATTTT
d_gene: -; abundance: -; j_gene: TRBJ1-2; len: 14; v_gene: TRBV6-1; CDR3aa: CASSEVAVNYGYTF; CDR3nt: TGTGCCAGCAGTGAAGTGGCGGTAAACTATGGCTACACCTTC
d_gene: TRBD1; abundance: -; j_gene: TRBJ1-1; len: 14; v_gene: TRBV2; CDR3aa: CASRHRGPNTEAFF; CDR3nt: TGTGCCAGCAGACACAGGGGGCCGAACACTGAAGCTTTCTTT
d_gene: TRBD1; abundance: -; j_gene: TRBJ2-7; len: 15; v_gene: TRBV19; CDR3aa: CASGPGQGPSYEQYF; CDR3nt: TGTGCCAGTGGCCCGGGACAGGGACCATCCTACGAGCAGTACTTC
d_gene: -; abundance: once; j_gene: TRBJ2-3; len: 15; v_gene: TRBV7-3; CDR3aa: CASSLSGGYTDTQYF; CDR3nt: TGTGCCAGCAGCTTAAGTGGCGGATACACAGATACGCAGTATTTT
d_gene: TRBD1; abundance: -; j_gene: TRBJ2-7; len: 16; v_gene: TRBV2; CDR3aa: CASSPPGTGTTYEQYF; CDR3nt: TGTGCCAGCAGTCCTCCCGGGACAGGAACTACCTACGAGCAGTACTTC
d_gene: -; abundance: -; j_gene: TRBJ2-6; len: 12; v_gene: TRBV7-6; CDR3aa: CASSRGANVLTF; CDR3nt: TGTGCCAGCAGTAGGGGGGCCAACGTCCTGACTTTC
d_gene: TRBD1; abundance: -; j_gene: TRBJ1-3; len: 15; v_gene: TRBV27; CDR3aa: CASQDRARAGNTIYF; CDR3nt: TGTGCCAGCCAGGACAGGGCAAGGGCTGGAAACACCATATATTTT
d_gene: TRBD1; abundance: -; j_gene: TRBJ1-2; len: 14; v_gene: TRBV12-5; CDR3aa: CASGLQGAIDGYTF; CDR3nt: TGTGCTAGTGGCCTACAGGGGGCGATCGATGGCTACACCTTC
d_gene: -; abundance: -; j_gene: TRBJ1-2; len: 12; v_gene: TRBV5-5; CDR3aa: CASSADSQGYTF; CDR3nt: TGTGCCAGCAGCGCGGACAGCCAAGGCTACACCTTC
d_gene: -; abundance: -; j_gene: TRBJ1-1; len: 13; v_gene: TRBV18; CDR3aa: CASSPLENTEAFF; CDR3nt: TGTGCCAGCTCACCGTTGGAGAACACTGAAGCTTTCTTT
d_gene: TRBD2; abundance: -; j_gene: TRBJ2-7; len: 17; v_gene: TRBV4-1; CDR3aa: CASSHNIGTSGTGEQYF; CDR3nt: TGCGCCAGCAGCCATAACATAGGGACTAGCGGGACGGGTGAGCAGTACTTC
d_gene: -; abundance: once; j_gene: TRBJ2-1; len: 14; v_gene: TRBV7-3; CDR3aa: CASSLTGTPNEQFF; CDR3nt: TGTGCCAGCAGCTTAACAGGGACTCCCAATGAGCAGTTCTTC
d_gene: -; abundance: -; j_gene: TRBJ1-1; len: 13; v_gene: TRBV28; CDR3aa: CASSPVGNREAFF; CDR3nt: TGTGCCAGCAGTCCAGTGGGGAACCGTGAAGCTTTCTTT
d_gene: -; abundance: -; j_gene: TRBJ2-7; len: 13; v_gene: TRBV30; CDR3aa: CAWSVRGTYEQYF; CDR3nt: TGTGCCTGGAGTGTACGGGGGACCTACGAGCAGTACTTC
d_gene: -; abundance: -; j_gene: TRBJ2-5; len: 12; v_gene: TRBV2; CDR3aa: CASSDGYQTQYF; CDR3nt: TGTGCCAGCAGTGACGGCTATCAGACCCAGTACTTC
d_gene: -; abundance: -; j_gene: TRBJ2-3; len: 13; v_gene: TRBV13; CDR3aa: CASSLGLADTQYF; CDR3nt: TGTGCCAGCAGCTTAGGACTAGCTGATACGCAGTATTTT
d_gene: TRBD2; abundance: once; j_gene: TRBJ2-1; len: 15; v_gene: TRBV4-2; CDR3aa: CASSQGLAGGNEQFF; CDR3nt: TGTGCCAGCAGCCAAGGACTAGCGGGGGGGAATGAGCAGTTCTTC
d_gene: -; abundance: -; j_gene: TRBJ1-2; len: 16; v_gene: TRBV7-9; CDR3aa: CASSLGRGYPNYGYTF; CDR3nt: TGTGCCAGCAGCTTAGGTCGGGGTTACCCTAACTATGGCTACACCTTC
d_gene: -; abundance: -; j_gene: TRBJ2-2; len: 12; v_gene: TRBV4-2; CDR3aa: CASSRNTGELFF; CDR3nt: TGTGCCAGCAGCCGGAACACCGGGGAGCTGTTTTTT
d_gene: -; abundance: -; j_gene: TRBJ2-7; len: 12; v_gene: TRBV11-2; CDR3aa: CASSSRNYEQYF; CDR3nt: TGTGCCAGCAGCTCAAGAAACTACGAGCAGTACTTC
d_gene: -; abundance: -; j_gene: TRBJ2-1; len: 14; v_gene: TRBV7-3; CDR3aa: CASSPSISYNEQFF; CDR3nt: TGTGCCAGCAGCCCGAGTATATCCTACAATGAGCAGTTCTTC
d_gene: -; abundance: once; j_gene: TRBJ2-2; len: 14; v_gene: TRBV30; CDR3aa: CASTGYRSTGELFF; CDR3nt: TGTGCTTCTACGGGCTATAGAAGCACCGGGGAGCTGTTTTTT
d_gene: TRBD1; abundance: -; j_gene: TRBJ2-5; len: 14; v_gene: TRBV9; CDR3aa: CASSAGQGEETQYF; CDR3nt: TGTGCCAGCAGCGCCGGACAGGGAGAAGAGACCCAGTACTTC
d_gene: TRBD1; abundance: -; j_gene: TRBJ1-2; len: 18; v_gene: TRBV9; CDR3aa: CASSVATVTRQGRYGYTF; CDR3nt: TGTGCCAGCAGCGTAGCTACGGTTACAAGACAGGGACGCTATGGCTACACCTTC
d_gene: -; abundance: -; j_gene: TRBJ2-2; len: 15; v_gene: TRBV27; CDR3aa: CASSLSPVGNGELFF; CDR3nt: TGTGCCAGCAGTTTATCTCCCGTCGGAAACGGGGAGCTGTTTTTT
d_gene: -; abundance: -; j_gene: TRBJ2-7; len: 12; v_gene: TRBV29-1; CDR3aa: CSVTQSSYEQYF; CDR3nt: TGCAGCGTAACACAGAGCTCCTACGAGCAGTACTTC
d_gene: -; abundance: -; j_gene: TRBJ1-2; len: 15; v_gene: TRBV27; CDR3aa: CASSLYLTGTDGYTF; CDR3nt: TGTGCCAGCAGTCTCTACCTAACAGGGACGGATGGCTACACCTTC
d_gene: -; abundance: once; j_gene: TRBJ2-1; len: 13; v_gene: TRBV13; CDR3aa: CASTSRPHNEQFF; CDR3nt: TGTGCCAGCACCTCTAGGCCCCACAATGAGCAGTTCTTC
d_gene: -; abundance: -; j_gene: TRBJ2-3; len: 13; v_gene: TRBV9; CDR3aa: CASSHSITDTQYF; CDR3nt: TGTGCCAGCAGCCACTCAATAACAGATACGCAGTATTTT